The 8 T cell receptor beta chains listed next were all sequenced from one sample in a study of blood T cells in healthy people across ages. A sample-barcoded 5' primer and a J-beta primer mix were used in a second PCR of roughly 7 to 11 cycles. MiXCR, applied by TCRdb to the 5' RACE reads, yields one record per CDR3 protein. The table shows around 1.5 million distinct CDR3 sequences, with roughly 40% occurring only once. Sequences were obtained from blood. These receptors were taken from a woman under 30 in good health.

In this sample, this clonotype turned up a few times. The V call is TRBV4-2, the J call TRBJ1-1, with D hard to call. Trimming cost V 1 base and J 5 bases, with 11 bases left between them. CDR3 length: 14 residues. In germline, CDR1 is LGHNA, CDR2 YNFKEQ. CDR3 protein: CASSQGSRETEAFF. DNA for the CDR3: TGTGCCAGCAGCCAAGGCAGTCGCGAGACTGAAGCTTTCTTT.

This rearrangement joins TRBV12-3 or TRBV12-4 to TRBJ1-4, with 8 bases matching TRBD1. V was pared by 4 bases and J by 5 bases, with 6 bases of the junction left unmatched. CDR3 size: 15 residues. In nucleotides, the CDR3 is TGTGCCAGCAGTTATTGGGACAGGAGAAATGAAAAACTGTTTTTT. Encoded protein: CASSYWDRRNEKLFF.

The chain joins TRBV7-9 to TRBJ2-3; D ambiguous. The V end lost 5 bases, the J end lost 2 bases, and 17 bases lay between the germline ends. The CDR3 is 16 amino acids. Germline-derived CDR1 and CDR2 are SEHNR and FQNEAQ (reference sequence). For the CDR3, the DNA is TGTGCCAGCAGCCCCTACAGTGTCAGGCCCACAGATACGCAGTATTTT. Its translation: CASSPYSVRPTDTQYF. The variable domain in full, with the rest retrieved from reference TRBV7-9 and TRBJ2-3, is DTGVSQNPRHKITKRGQNVTFRCDPISEHNRLYWYRQTLGQGPEFLTYFQNEAQLEKSRLLSDRFSAERPKGSFSTLEIQRTEQGDSAMYLCASSPYSVRPTDTQYFGPGTRLTVL.

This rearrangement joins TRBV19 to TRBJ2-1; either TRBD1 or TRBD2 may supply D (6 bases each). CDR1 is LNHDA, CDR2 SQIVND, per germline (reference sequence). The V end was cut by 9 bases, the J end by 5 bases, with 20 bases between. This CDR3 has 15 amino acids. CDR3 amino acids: CASRGSSAAHNEQFF. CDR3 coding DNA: TGTGCCAGCAGGGGTTCTAGCGCGGCCCACAATGAGCAGTTCTTC.

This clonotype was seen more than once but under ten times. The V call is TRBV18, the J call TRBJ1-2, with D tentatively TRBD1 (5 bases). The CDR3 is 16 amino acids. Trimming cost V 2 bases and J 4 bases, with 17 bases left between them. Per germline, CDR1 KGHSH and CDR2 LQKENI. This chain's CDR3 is CASSPEGTGGGYGYTF. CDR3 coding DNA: TGTGCCAGCTCACCAGAAGGGACGGGAGGCGGCTATGGCTACACCTTC.

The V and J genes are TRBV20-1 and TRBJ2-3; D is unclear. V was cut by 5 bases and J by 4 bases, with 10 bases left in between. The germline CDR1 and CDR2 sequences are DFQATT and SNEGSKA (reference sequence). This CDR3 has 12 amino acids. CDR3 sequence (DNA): TGCAGTGCTGGGGTGGACGCAGATACGCAGTATTTT. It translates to CSAGVDADTQYF.

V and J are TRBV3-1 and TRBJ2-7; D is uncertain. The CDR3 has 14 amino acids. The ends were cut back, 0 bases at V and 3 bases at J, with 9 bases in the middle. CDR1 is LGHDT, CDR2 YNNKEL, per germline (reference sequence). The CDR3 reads CASSQDLTYYEQYF. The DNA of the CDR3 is TGTGCCAGCAGCCAAGATCTGACGTACTACGAGCAGTACTTC.

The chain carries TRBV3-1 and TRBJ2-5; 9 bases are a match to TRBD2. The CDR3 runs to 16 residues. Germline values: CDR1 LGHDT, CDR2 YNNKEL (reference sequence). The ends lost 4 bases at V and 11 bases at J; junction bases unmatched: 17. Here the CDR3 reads CASSPQFVAGEVRQYF. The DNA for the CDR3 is TGTGCCAGCAGCCCTCAGTTCGTAGCGGGAGAAGTTAGGCAGTACTTC.